This TCR beta chain emerged from a study of shared clonotypes between healthy human individuals. CD45RO-negative, CCR7-selected cells formed the naive CD8 fraction, which excluded terminally differentiated effector memory CD45RA+ cells. Researchers ran the assay at a deep level. Generated by immunoSEQ multiplex PCR, the TCRdb table keeps only in-frame clones and is missing some. Of roughly 2.1 million clones in the sample, 85% to 95% were seen once. This clonotype originated in a man aged 18 to 29 in good health. Some clones in this sample may be carry-over from other donors' samples. The sample taken for sequencing was naive CD8+ T cells from PBMCs.

The CDR3 DNA follows: TGTGCCAGCCGTACCCTCAACGACGGGAGAGGTGGCTACACCTTC. It translates to CASRTLNDGRGGYTF. This chain uses TRBV27 with TRBJ1-2, with D unresolved. The CDR3 sequence is 15 residues long. Trimming took off 8 bases at V and 7 bases at J, with 23 bases between the two ends. Germline assignment: CDR1 MNHEY and CDR2 SMNVEV (reference sequence).